This TCR beta chain was sequenced in a study of blood T cell repertoires in COVID-19 (dated by TCRdb to the early 2020s). Context from the whole study: Collaborator samples came from the United States, Italy and Spain and covered acute and convalescent phases of COVID-19. HLA class I and class II types, where available, came from metadata supplied by the sample provider rather than from assay-based typing. The repertoires were released in a freely available public database intended as a resource for research on the immune response to SARS-CoV-2. Deeply sampled blood TCRbeta repertoires from subjects exposed to, actively infected with, or recovered from COVID-19 were included in the dataset. Nearly every sample came with metadata listing a de-identified subject ID, COVID-19 status, age in years and sex. Samples were obtained from the ongoing ImmuneRACE study (first 160 participants) and from about 1,300 subjects provided by 6 global collaborators. The material from the prospective study consisted of cDNA or gDNA derived from T cells, B-cell-depleted T cells, or PBMCs.

What the research found in general, with its limitations: The amount of clinical and demographic metadata varied by source and participant and was provided uncurated.

The germline V end is reduced by 1 base and the J end by 2 bases; junction bases left unmatched: 1. In the germline V gene, CDR1 corresponds to SGHTA and CDR2 to FQGNSA. Measured from the cysteine to the phenylalanine, the CDR3 is 15 residues long. The retained sequence is limited to the CDR3, 45 bases, with the frame set at the first base. TCRbeta CDR3 regions were amplified from genomic DNA using the immunoSEQ Assay, a bias-controlled multiplex PCR. The source study handled its data this way. The number of nucleated cells in each sample was estimated by amplification of reference gene primers within the assay. To quantify the absolute abundance of each unique TCRbeta CDR3 rearrangement, sequence reads were collapsed and filtered. Productive Simpson clonality was computed per sample as the square root of Simpson's diversity index over productive rearrangements. TCRdb retrieved this table from immuneACCESS and kept in-frame rearrangements only. Not all clones are present; in checked studies, unresolved V genes account for under half, and no reason is known for the remainder. V and J calls and clone size follow that table, whereas D and trimming were derived from the DNA. Present in this sample are about 49,000 clones, about 90% of which were seen just once. The ten largest clones capture roughly 13% of the sample.

Collaborating institutions collected whole blood in K2EDTA tubes following their own protocols. For TCRbeta analysis, collaborators shipped samples in one of three forms: frozen whole blood, isolated PBMCs, or DNA extracted from either of those sample types. As for this clone: The antigen it recognizes is unknown. No much larger clonotype is one base removed from it; base qualities were not supplied.

The sequence links TRBV7-2 to TRBJ1-4; 7 bases in the junction line up with TRBD1. This sequence originates from a man older than 75 with acute or convalescent COVID-19. The source material was peripheral blood. The CDR3 here reads CASSLVQGTNEKLFF. The DNA reads as follows: TGTGCCAGCAGCTTAGTACAGGGGACTAATGAAAAACTGTTTTTT.